This T cell receptor beta chain emerged from a study of blood T cells in healthy people across ages. Study findings and constraints: Long-lived donors carried more naive CD4+ cells and greater diversity than aged donors.

This clonotype occurred a few times. Its antigen remains unknown. The CDR3 runs 16 residues. Trimming took 5 bases from V and 8 from J; bases not matched to a gene: 16. Then a second PCR, running about 6 to 11 cycles, was carried out with a sample-barcoded 5' primer and a J-beta primer mix. MiXCR, applied by TCRdb to the 5' RACE reads, yields one record per CDR3 protein. The profile covers more than 900,000 distinct CDR3 sequences, with around 25% appearing a single time and around 0.7% taken by the ten largest. This same sample was also part of a study on T cells of mothers and their children.

This sequence joins TRBV12-3 or TRBV12-4 and TRBJ2-3; 7 bases map to TRBD2. Sequencing was carried out using blood. This receptor was taken from a girl aged 2-10 years in good health. This chain's CDR3 is CASSRFAKFREGTQYF. The CDR3 nucleotides read TGTGCCAGCAGTAGGTTCGCAAAATTCAGGGAGGGTACGCAGTATTTT.